Listed below are T cell receptor beta chains from one sample, sequenced in a study of regulatory T cells in long-lasting Graves disease. A single record per CDR3 protein comes from TCRdb applying MiXCR to the multiplex PCR reads. There are almost 450,000 distinct CDR3 sequences in the sample; less than 20% occur only once, and approximately 12% lies in the top ten. The data also belong to a second study, concerning T cells in Graves' hyperthyroidism and ophthalmopathy.

This sample comprised peripheral blood mononuclear cells (PBMCs), obtained at new diagnosis, from a patient treated with antithyroid drugs. These receptors were taken from a young woman with Graves disease. Each CDR3 is given with its conserved first and last residue. Each record gives: J gene, V gene, D gene, clone size, CDR3 protein, CDR3 DNA. The D gene is left open where the match is weak. Clone size is stated in some rows and not others, as once, few, many or a class when expanded.

TRBJ1-2 | TRBV18 | TRBD1 | many | CASTPGQGGGYTF | TGTGCCAGCACCCCCGGGCAGGGGGGTGGCTACACCTTC
TRBJ2-5 | TRBV7-9 | NA | many | CASSLALEGETQYF | TGTGCCAGCAGCTTAGCGCTAGAAGGCGAGACCCAGTACTTC
TRBJ2-1 | TRBV7-9 | NA | many | CASSSRGTITSNEQFF | TGTGCCAGCAGCTCCCGAGGGACCATAACGTCCAATGAGCAGTTCTTC
TRBJ1-2 | TRBV12-3/TRBV12-4 | TRBD1 | many | CASRLGQGYGYTF | TGTGCCAGCAGACTGGGACAGGGCTATGGCTACACCTTC
TRBJ2-1 | TRBV27 | TRBD2 | many | CASSSYAGTSGSSEQFF | TGTGCCAGCAGTTCCTACGCCGGGACTAGCGGGAGCAGTGAGCAGTTCTTC
TRBJ1-1 | TRBV14 | NA | many | CASSPWEHPMNTEAFF | TGTGCCAGCAGCCCATGGGAACACCCCATGAACACTGAAGCTTTCTTT
TRBJ2-7 | TRBV10-2 | NA | NA | CASSATGEQYF | TGCGCCAGCAGTGCTACGGGCGAGCAGTACTTC
TRBJ2-1 | TRBV7-2 | NA | many | CASSFPAVSEQFF | TGTGCCAGCAGCTTCCCGGCGGTCAGTGAGCAGTTCTTC
TRBJ2-7 | TRBV28 | NA | many | CASNPIHSYEQYF | TGTGCCAGCAACCCTATCCACTCCTACGAGCAGTACTTC
TRBJ2-1 | TRBV12-3/TRBV12-4 | TRBD2 | many | CASTNSGRLAGFSYNEQFF | TGTGCCAGCACCAACTCGGGCCGGCTAGCGGGATTCTCCTACAATGAGCAGTTCTTC
TRBJ2-3 | TRBV5-6 | NA | many | CASSSGVQRADTQYF | TGTGCCAGCAGCTCTGGGGTCCAAAGAGCAGATACGCAGTATTTT
TRBJ2-7 | TRBV7-9 | TRBD1 | few | CASTWDSTYEQYF | TGTGCCAGCACCTGGGACAGCACTTACGAGCAGTACTTC
TRBJ2-3 | TRBV5-4 | NA | NA | CASSLRTYLDTDTQYF | TGTGCCAGCAGCTTGAGGACCTATTTGGACACAGATACGCAGTATTTT
TRBJ2-2 | TRBV5-5 | NA | many | CASSLEGPGELFF | TGTGCCAGCAGCTTGGAGGGTCCCGGGGAGCTGTTTTTT
TRBJ1-2 | TRBV29-1 | TRBD1 | NA | CSVVVTGPLRYGYTF | TGCAGCGTTGTCGTGACAGGGCCCTTGAGGTATGGCTACACCTTC
TRBJ1-6 | TRBV3-1 | TRBD1 | many | CASSQEGGTGGSPLHF | TGTGCCAGCAGCCAAGAAGGAGGGACAGGGGGTTCACCCCTCCACTTT
TRBJ2-5 | TRBV6-1 | TRBD2 | few | CASTETGGRAVETQYF | TGTGCCAGCACCGAAACAGGCGGGAGGGCCGTCGAGACCCAGTACTTC
TRBJ2-7 | TRBV6-5 | NA | many | CASSYSPGGAYEQYF | TGTGCCAGCAGTTACTCGCCAGGGGGGGCCTACGAGCAGTACTTC
TRBJ1-5 | TRBV7-2 | TRBD1 | few | CASSLSDRPRSNQPQHF | TGTGCCAGCAGCTTATCGGACAGGCCCAGAAGCAATCAGCCCCAGCATTTT
TRBJ2-1 | TRBV20-1 | TRBD2 | NA | CSAGRGVNEQFF | TGCAGTGCAGGGCGGGGGGTCAATGAGCAGTTCTTC
TRBJ2-1 | TRBV11-2 | NA | many | CASSLEPSNNEQFF | TGTGCCAGCAGCTTAGAGCCTAGTAACAATGAGCAGTTCTTC
TRBJ1-4 | TRBV20-1 | NA | few | CSARAMDTTTEKLFF | TGCAGTGCTAGAGCTATGGACACCACCACTGAAAAACTGTTTTTT
TRBJ2-4 | TRBV7-2 | NA | few | CASSLAGGGGRNIQYF | TGTGCCAGCAGCTTAGCGGGGGGAGGGGGGAGAAACATTCAGTACTTC
TRBJ2-2 | TRBV11-2 | NA | NA | CASSSLPIAGELFF | TGTGCCAGCAGCTCCCTCCCTATCGCCGGGGAGCTGTTTTTT
TRBJ2-1 | TRBV7-2 | NA | many | CASSIAGRSYNEQFF | TGTGCCAGCAGCATCGCAGGGCGCTCCTACAATGAGCAGTTCTTC
TRBJ2-1 | TRBV30 | TRBD2 | many | CAREGSYNEQFF | TGTGCCCGGGAGGGCTCCTACAATGAGCAGTTCTTC
TRBJ1-5 | TRBV27 | NA | many | CASSFSQHSNQPQHF | TGTGCCAGCAGTTTCTCGCAGCATAGCAATCAGCCCCAGCATTTT
TRBJ2-4 | TRBV19 | NA | NA | CASRPRTADIQYF | TGTGCCAGTAGACCTAGGACAGCGGACATTCAGTACTTC
TRBJ1-6 | TRBV11-2 | NA | many | CASSLGAADYNSPLHF | TGTGCCAGCAGCTTAGGTGCGGCAGATTATAATTCACCCCTCCACTTT
TRBJ2-3 | TRBV7-9 | NA | few | CASSVNRDTQYF | TGTGCCAGCAGCGTGAATAGAGATACGCAGTATTTT
TRBJ1-2 | TRBV4-1 | TRBD1 | few | CASSLRDRDYGYTF | TGCGCCAGCAGCCTGCGAGACAGGGACTATGGCTACACCTTC
TRBJ2-7 | TRBV27 | NA | NA | CASGRSIYEQYF | TGTGCCAGCGGTAGATCGATCTACGAGCAGTACTTC
TRBJ1-5 | TRBV4-1 | TRBD1 | many | CASSQEGTGGRNQPQHF | TGCGCCAGCAGCCAAGAGGGAACAGGGGGCCGCAATCAGCCCCAGCATTTT
TRBJ1-1 | TRBV28 | NA | many | CASSSSDEAFF | TGTGCCAGCAGTTCCAGCGATGAAGCTTTCTTT
TRBJ2-7 | TRBV4-1 | TRBD2 | many | CASSQLGLAEREQYF | TGCGCCAGCAGCCAACTGGGACTAGCTGAGAGGGAGCAGTACTTC
TRBJ2-5 | TRBV18 | NA | many | CASTGQQETQYF | TGTGCCAGTACGGGACAACAAGAGACCCAGTACTTC
TRBJ2-1 | TRBV2 | NA | many | CASSMTEYNEQFF | TGTGCCAGCAGTATGACTGAGTACAATGAGCAGTTCTTC
TRBJ2-1 | TRBV20-1 | TRBD2 | many | CSGGLAGISEQFF | TGCAGTGGAGGACTAGCGGGAATAAGTGAGCAGTTCTTC
TRBJ1-1 | TRBV11-2 | NA | many | CASSLVGPGRTFF | TGTGCCAGCAGCTTAGTAGGTCCAGGGCGGACTTTCTTT
TRBJ1-1 | TRBV20-1 | NA | many | CSARDLLGQTEAFF | TGCAGTGCTAGAGATCTGTTAGGGCAGACTGAAGCTTTCTTT
TRBJ2-7 | TRBV2 | TRBD1 | many | CASSGDRGWHEQYF | TGTGCCAGCAGTGGGGACAGGGGTTGGCACGAGCAGTACTTC
TRBJ1-5 | TRBV7-3 | NA | NA | CASSPSRWEPQHF | TGTGCCAGCAGCCCATCCCGTTGGGAGCCCCAGCATTTT
TRBJ2-7 | TRBV7-2 | TRBD2 | many | CASSHAFGLAETYEQYF | TGTGCCAGCAGCCATGCTTTTGGGCTAGCGGAAACCTACGAGCAGTACTTC
TRBJ2-2 | TRBV24-1 | TRBD1 | many | CATSDPQGDRAATGELFF | TGTGCCACCAGTGACCCCCAGGGGGACAGGGCAGCCACCGGGGAGCTGTTTTTT
TRBJ1-2 | TRBV7-9 | NA | few | CASSLDPGRATYGYTF | TGTGCCAGCAGCTTAGATCCGGGACGGGCGACTTATGGCTACACCTTC
TRBJ2-3 | TRBV20-1 | TRBD2 | few | CSARSYLAGDALLSTDTQYF | TGCAGTGCTAGATCATACCTAGCGGGAGACGCACTACTCTCCACAGATACGCAGTATTTT
TRBJ2-7 | TRBV28 | NA | few | CASSLMFSGSSYEQYF | TGTGCCAGCAGCCTCATGTTTTCGGGCAGCTCCTACGAGCAGTACTTC
TRBJ2-5 | TRBV28 | TRBD2 | many | CASRGLAVQETQYF | TGTGCCAGCAGGGGACTAGCGGTCCAAGAGACCCAGTACTTC
TRBJ2-1 | TRBV7-9 | NA | NA | CASSTKPGGSSSYNEQFF | TGTGCCAGCAGCACCAAACCCGGGGGCTCGAGCTCCTACAATGAGCAGTTCTTC
TRBJ1-2 | TRBV5-5 | NA | many | CASSLGDTYGYTF | TGCGCCAGCAGCTTAGGAGATACCTATGGCTACACCTTC
TRBJ2-1 | TRBV18 | NA | NA | CASSPRRLSSNEQFF | TGTGCCAGCTCACCTCGACGCCTTTCCTCCAATGAGCAGTTCTTC
TRBJ2-3 | TRBV30 | TRBD2 | many | CAWTPGLAGTDTQYF | TGTGCCTGGACCCCGGGACTAGCGGGCACAGATACGCAGTATTTT
TRBJ2-7 | TRBV27 | TRBD2 | many | CASSFGGRFAYEQYF | TGTGCCAGCAGTTTTGGCGGGAGGTTCGCCTACGAGCAGTACTTC
TRBJ2-1 | TRBV11-2 | NA | many | CASSLDQGLEQFF | TGTGCCAGCAGCTTAGATCAGGGGCTAGAGCAGTTCTTC
TRBJ2-1 | TRBV27 | TRBD1 | many | CASSFDRDSYNEQFF | TGTGCCAGCAGTTTCGACAGGGACTCCTACAATGAGCAGTTCTTC